One sample yielded the 32 T cell receptor beta chains listed below, sequenced in a study of blood T cell repertoires in COVID-19. Measured with immunoSEQ multiplex PCR; TCRdb has only the in-frame clones, and not every one. The sample has roughly 200,000 clones; roughly 90% are singletons. The specimen was peripheral blood. The source is a man aged 45-65 years with acute or convalescent COVID-19.

The chain joins TRBV20-1 to TRBJ2-3, with 8 bases identical to TRBD2. CDR1 is DFQATT, CDR2 SNEGSKA, per germline (reference sequence). The CDR3 runs 14 residues. V gave up 3 bases and J gave up 1 base; unmatched junction bases: 3. CDR3 bases: TGCAGTGCTAGTTTCGGGGGGGGCACAGATACGCAGTATTTT. Translating it yields CSASFGGGTDTQYF.

This chain links TRBV6-5 with TRBJ2-7, with D maybe TRBD1 (5 bases). V shed 5 bases and J shed 2 bases, with 16 bases lying between them. The CDR3 covers 15 residues. The germline V gene has CDR1 MNHEY and CDR2 SVGAGI. The CDR3 coding sequence is TGTGCCAGCAGTCTCGCCCGACAGTCACCCTACGAGCAGTACTTC. It translates to CASSLARQSPYEQYF.

This clone has a single count. The V call is TRBV7-2, the J call TRBJ2-7; tentatively, D is TRBD2 (6 bases). There are 14 residues in the CDR3. Trimming took off 2 bases at V and 5 bases at J, with 13 bases between the two ends. The V gene's germline CDR1 is SGHTA and CDR2 FQGNSA. The CDR3 sequence is CASSLIGGQDEQYF. The CDR3 nucleotides are TGTGCCAGCAGCTTAATCGGGGGTCAGGACGAGCAGTACTTC.

This clone was detected only a few times. The V and J genes are TRBV10-3 and TRBJ2-7; 8 nucleotides match TRBD2. Per germline, CDR1 ENHRY and CDR2 SYGVKD. The junction had 10 bases not matched to a gene; V was cut back by 3 bases and J by 3 bases. The CDR3 runs to 16 residues. For the CDR3, the DNA is TGTGCCATCAGTGATCAAGCGGCGGGAGGTAACTACGAGCAGTACTTC. Its translation: CAISDQAAGGNYEQYF.

The chain carries TRBV5-1 and TRBJ2-7, with 8 bases aligning to TRBD1. Germline V gives CDR1 SGHRS, CDR2 YFSETQ. After removal of 4 bases from V and 7 bases from J, the junction contained 7 bases not matched to a gene. The CDR3 is 13 residues long. The CDR3 bases are TGCGCCAGCAGCCAAGGACAGGGCAGGGAGCAGTACGTC. Amino acids: CASSQGQGREQYV.

The chain uses TRBV12-3 or TRBV12-4 and TRBJ1-4, with D perhaps TRBD1 (6 bases). V shed 3 bases and J shed 8 bases, with 7 bases lying between them. The CDR3 is made up of 12 amino acids. This CDR3 reads CASSLDSEKLFF. CDR3 DNA: TGTGCCAGCAGTTTGGACAGCGAAAAACTGTTTTTT.

V usage is TRBV7-9 and J usage is TRBJ1-1; TRBD1 matches at 9 bases. V shed 7 bases, J shed 7 bases, and the junction held 13 bases outside the gene matches. Germline-derived CDR1 and CDR2 are SEHNR and FQNEAQ (reference sequence). CDR3 length equals 15 residues. CDR3: CASTPGRTGVVEAFF. CDR3 nucleotide sequence: TGTGCCAGCACTCCCGGTAGGACAGGGGTTGTTGAAGCTTTCTTT.

J is TRBJ1-2 and V is TRBV20-1; D unclear. CDR3 size: 11 residues. V was shortened by 4 bases and J by 4 bases, with 7 bases between the two germline ends. Germline V CDR1 and CDR2: DFQATT, SNEGSKA (reference sequence). The chain's CDR3 is CSANHIYGYTF. As DNA, the CDR3 is TGCAGTGCTAATCACATCTATGGCTACACCTTC.

V gene TRBV12-3 or TRBV12-4 combines with J gene TRBJ1-1; D unresolved. The CDR3 has 11 amino acids. V was clipped by 3 bases and J by 9 bases, with 8 bases between them. The CDR3 nucleotides are TGTGCCAGCAGTTTGGGCCTGAAAGCTTTCTTT. It specifies CASSLGLKAFF.

The table lists this clone with a count of one. V and J are TRBV6-4 and TRBJ2-7; 11 bases line up with TRBD2. V lost 4 bases, J lost 4 bases, and 6 bases stayed unmatched. The CDR3 extends over 15 amino acids. Per the germline V gene, CDR1 is MRHNA and CDR2 is SNTAGT. CDR3 bases: TGTGCCAGCAGTGCTCTAGCGGGAGGTTTATACGAGCAGTACTTC. It specifies CASSALAGGLYEQYF.

The J gene is TRBJ2-3, the V gene TRBV2; TRBD2 agrees at 12 bases. V was pared by 6 bases and J by 4 bases, with 2 bases of the junction left unmatched. The germline gives CDR1 SNHLY, CDR2 FYNNEI. The length of the CDR3 is 14 residues. The DNA for the CDR3 is TGTGCCAGCAGGACTAGCGGGAGTGCAGATACGCAGTATTTT. Protein: CASRTSGSADTQYF.

The CDR3 nucleotides are TGCGCCAGCAGCCCTGACAGAAATCAGCCCCAGCATTTT. It encodes CASSPDRNQPQHF. This chain uses TRBV5-1 with TRBJ1-5; maybe TRBD1 (5 bases). Looked up from germline, CDR1 is SGHRS and CDR2 is YFSETQ. V was shortened by 4 bases and J by 4 bases, with 9 bases between the two germline ends. The CDR3 loop spans 13 amino acids.

The CDR3 DNA reads TGTGCCAGCAGTTCCCCCCGGACTAGCGGGAGTATATACGAGCAGTACTTC. It codes for CASSSPRTSGSIYEQYF. The chain recombines TRBV28 with TRBJ2-7, with 13 bases aligning to TRBD2. Germline CDR1 reads MDHEN; CDR2 reads SYDVKM. With 4 bases clipped from V and 4 bases from J, the junction kept 10 bases outside the gene matches. The CDR3 contains 17 residues.

The chain is built from TRBV6-2 or TRBV6-3 and TRBJ2-7; 12 nucleotides agree with TRBD2. Looked up from germline, CDR1 is MNHEY and CDR2 is SVGEGT. Trimming cost V 0 bases and J 2 bases; bases outside gene matches: 8. This CDR3 is built from 18 residues. The CDR3 loop reads CASSYSLLAGGLTYEQYV. Here the CDR3 DNA reads TGTGCCAGCAGTTACTCGCTGCTAGCGGGGGGGCTGACCTACGAGCAGTACGTC.

In DNA, the CDR3 is TGTGCCAGCAGCCCCAACTACGAGCAGTACTTC. Protein: CASSPNYEQYF. V and J are TRBV7-9 and TRBJ2-7; no clear D. The ends were cut back, 5 bases at V and 3 bases at J, with 5 bases in the middle. The germline V gene encodes CDR1 SEHNR and CDR2 FQNEAQ (reference sequence). The CDR3 is made up of 11 amino acids. The whole variable domain, filled in from reference TRBV7-9 and TRBJ2-7, reads DTGVSQNPRHKITKRGQNVTFRCDPISEHNRLYWYRQTLGQGPEFLTYFQNEAQLEKSRLLSDRFSAERPKGSFSTLEIQRTEQGDSAMYLCASSPNYEQYFGPGTRLTVT.

The V and J genes are TRBV5-4 and TRBJ2-5; 8 bases are shared with TRBD2. Germline CDR1 reads SGHNT; CDR2 reads YYREEE (reference sequence). V shed 0 bases, J shed 2 bases, and the junction held 6 bases outside the gene matches. This CDR3 region has 16 residues. The CDR3 reads CASSLDPGGTQETQYF. DNA for the CDR3: TGTGCCAGCAGCTTGGATCCGGGGGGGACGCAAGAGACCCAGTACTTC.

Here the CDR3 reads CASSLSSGQGGETQYF. The CDR3, as DNA: TGTGCCAGCAGTTTATCTTCGGGACAAGGAGGAGAGACCCAGTACTTC. This chain links TRBV28 with TRBJ2-5; D is possibly TRBD1 (6 bases). V was cut by 1 base and J by 4 bases, with 16 bases left in between. Looked up from germline, CDR1 is MDHEN and CDR2 is SYDVKM. The CDR3 has 16 residues.

This clone was counted once. CDR3 sequence (DNA): TGTGCCAGCAGCACCATGGACAGCCTGGCAACTAATGAAAAACTGTTTTTT. Translating it yields CASSTMDSLATNEKLFF. V and J are TRBV7-8 and TRBJ1-4; D may be TRBD1 (6 bases). V gave up 5 bases and J gave up 0 bases, with 16 bases separating them. The CDR3 has 17 amino acids. Germline CDR1 and CDR2: SGHVS and FQNEAQ.

This clone was seen a single time. The rearrangement uses TRBV7-2 and TRBJ1-2; possibly TRBD1 for D (6 bases). V lost 3 bases to trimming and J lost 8 bases, with 22 bases between them. Germline CDR1 is SGHTA and CDR2 is FQGNSA. There are 16 residues in the CDR3. The CDR3 region has the DNA TGTGCCAGCAGCTTGAGGGGGGGACGGCAGGAGGCCGGCTACACCTTC. This encodes CASSLRGGRQEAGYTF.

CDR3 amino acids: CASSLSSARVGYEQYV. CDR3 DNA sequence: TGTGCCAGCAGTTTATCGAGTGCCAGGGTGGGTTACGAGCAGTACGTC. V and J are TRBV27 and TRBJ2-7; D might be TRBD1 (5 bases). Trimming stripped 0 bases from V and 4 bases from J, with 16 bases between. Germline values: CDR1 MNHEY, CDR2 SMNVEV (reference sequence). The CDR3 consists of 16 residues.

The genes are TRBV14 and TRBJ2-2; D is unresolved. CDR1 SGHDN and CDR2 FVKESK come from the germline V gene. Trimming stripped 2 bases from V and 6 bases from J, with 7 bases between. This CDR3 spans 13 amino acids. The CDR3 is CASSQLVSGELFF. The CDR3 DNA sequence: TGTGCCAGCAGCCAACTTGTTTCCGGGGAGCTGTTTTTT.

V is TRBV2 and J is TRBJ1-4, with TRBD1 matching over 7 bases. The CDR3 totals 15 residues. The germline CDR1 and CDR2 sequences are SNHLY and FYNNEI. V dropped 7 bases and J dropped 5; count of bases not matched to a gene: 10. The CDR3 sequence: CASTGTGTANEKLFF. The CDR3 coding sequence is TGTGCCAGCACAGGGACCGGGACAGCAAATGAAAAACTGTTTTTT.

This clone has a single count. V and J are TRBV25-1 and TRBJ1-3; D unresolved. The CDR3 consists of 14 residues. Germline V lookup: CDR1 MGHDK, CDR2 SYGVNS. V lost 2 bases to trimming and J lost 4 bases, with 9 bases between them. CDR3 DNA sequence: TGTGCCAGCAGTGAACCCGGGAGGGGAAACACCATATATTTT. This gives the protein CASSEPGRGNTIYF.

The chain couples TRBV9 to TRBJ2-7, with D maybe TRBD2 (5 bases). The germline gives CDR1 SGDLS, CDR2 YYNGEE. The CDR3 is 16 amino acids. V was pared by 3 bases and J by 0 bases, with 16 bases between. Here the CDR3 reads CASSASKGGSSYEQYF. Here the CDR3 DNA reads TGTGCCAGCAGCGCCTCGAAAGGTGGGAGCTCCTACGAGCAGTACTTC.

The rearrangement links TRBV10-2 to TRBJ2-3; 9 positions agree with TRBD2. The CDR3 covers 16 residues. Trimming removed 5 bases from V and 6 bases from J; junction bases left unmatched: 12. Germline V gives CDR1 WSHSY, CDR2 SAAADI. For the CDR3, the DNA is TGCGCCAGCAGTTCGACCCGCGGGGGGGAATCGGATACGCAGTATTTT. It codes for CASSSTRGGESDTQYF.

The sample holds one count of this clone. This chain links TRBV5-1 with TRBJ2-5, with D tentatively TRBD2 (6 bases). The germline CDR1 and CDR2 sequences are SGHRS and YFSETQ. V was pared by 1 base and J by 0 bases, with 19 bases between. The CDR3 has 18 residues. DNA of the CDR3: TGCGCCAGCAGCTTGCCGGGGCGGGGAGCAATGTACCAAGAGACCCAGTACTTC. This codes for CASSLPGRGAMYQETQYF.

This clone was seen once. The CDR3 DNA reads TGTGCCTGGACGACTGCCAATGAGCAGTTCTTC. Translated: CAWTTANEQFF. V is TRBV30 and J is TRBJ2-1, with D uncertain. Between the trimmed V and J ends, which lost 4 bases and 6 bases, there was a span of 7 bases. The CDR3 sequence is 11 residues long. The germline gives CDR1 GTSNPN, CDR2 SVGIG (reference sequence).

The chain employs TRBV19 and TRBJ1-1, with unresolved D. The V and J ends lost 3 bases and 12 bases respectively, with 14 bases between them. Germline CDR1 LNHDA, CDR2 SQIVND (reference sequence). CDR3 length: 12 residues. CDR3 DNA sequence: TGTGCCAGTAGTATCAAAGAGGGTTATCCTTTCTTT. It translates to CASSIKEGYPFF.

This clone was counted once. This rearrangement joins TRBV29-1 to TRBJ1-4; TRBD1 agrees at 10 bases. J lost 10 bases, V lost 4 bases, and 9 bases had no gene match. The CDR3 totals 14 residues. The germline V gene encodes CDR1 SQVTM and CDR2 ANQGSEA. The CDR3 nucleotides are TGCAGCGTTGGGACCGGGACAGGGGCGTCAAAACTGTTTTTT. Its translation: CSVGTGTGASKLFF.

This rearrangement joins TRBV3-1 (or the pseudogene TRBV3-2) to TRBJ2-2, with a tentative D call TRBD2 (6 bases). The V end was cut by 3 bases, the J end by 5 bases, with 10 bases between. CDR3 length: 14 residues. CDR1 and CDR2 (germline): LGHDT, YNNKEL (reference sequence). The CDR3 reads CASSQGSGTGELFF. The CDR3 DNA sequence: TGTGCCAGCAGCCAGGGCAGCGGGACCGGGGAGCTGTTTTTT.

The chain is built from TRBV28 and TRBJ2-7; TRBD2 aligns across 14 bases. Germline V gene lookup returns CDR1 MDHEN and CDR2 SYDVKM. The CDR3 spans 22 residues. The junction had 22 bases not matched to a gene; V was cut back by 3 bases and J by 3 bases. The CDR3 region has the DNA TGTGCCAGCAGTTTGCGCTACCTCCCGGGACTAGCGGGAGTCCTTGGGGTCTACGAGCAGTACTTC. This sequence encodes CASSLRYLPGLAGVLGVYEQYF. Complete variable domain (other parts from reference TRBV28 and TRBJ2-7): DVKVTQSSRYLVKRTGEKVFLECVQDMDHENMFWYRQDPGLGLRLIYFSYDVKMKEKGDIPEGYSVSREKKERFSLILESASTNQTSMYLCASSLRYLPGLAGVLGVYEQYFGPGTRLTVT.

V is TRBV7-8 and J is TRBJ1-2; 7 bases are a match to TRBD1. The trim removed 5 bases at V and 7 bases at J, leaving 7 bases unmatched. Germline V gene data show CDR1 as SGHVS and CDR2 as FQNEAQ. The CDR3 contains 13 residues. DNA of the CDR3: TGTGCCAGCAGCCCGGGGACAGCCCTTGGCTACACCTTC. Its protein is CASSPGTALGYTF.